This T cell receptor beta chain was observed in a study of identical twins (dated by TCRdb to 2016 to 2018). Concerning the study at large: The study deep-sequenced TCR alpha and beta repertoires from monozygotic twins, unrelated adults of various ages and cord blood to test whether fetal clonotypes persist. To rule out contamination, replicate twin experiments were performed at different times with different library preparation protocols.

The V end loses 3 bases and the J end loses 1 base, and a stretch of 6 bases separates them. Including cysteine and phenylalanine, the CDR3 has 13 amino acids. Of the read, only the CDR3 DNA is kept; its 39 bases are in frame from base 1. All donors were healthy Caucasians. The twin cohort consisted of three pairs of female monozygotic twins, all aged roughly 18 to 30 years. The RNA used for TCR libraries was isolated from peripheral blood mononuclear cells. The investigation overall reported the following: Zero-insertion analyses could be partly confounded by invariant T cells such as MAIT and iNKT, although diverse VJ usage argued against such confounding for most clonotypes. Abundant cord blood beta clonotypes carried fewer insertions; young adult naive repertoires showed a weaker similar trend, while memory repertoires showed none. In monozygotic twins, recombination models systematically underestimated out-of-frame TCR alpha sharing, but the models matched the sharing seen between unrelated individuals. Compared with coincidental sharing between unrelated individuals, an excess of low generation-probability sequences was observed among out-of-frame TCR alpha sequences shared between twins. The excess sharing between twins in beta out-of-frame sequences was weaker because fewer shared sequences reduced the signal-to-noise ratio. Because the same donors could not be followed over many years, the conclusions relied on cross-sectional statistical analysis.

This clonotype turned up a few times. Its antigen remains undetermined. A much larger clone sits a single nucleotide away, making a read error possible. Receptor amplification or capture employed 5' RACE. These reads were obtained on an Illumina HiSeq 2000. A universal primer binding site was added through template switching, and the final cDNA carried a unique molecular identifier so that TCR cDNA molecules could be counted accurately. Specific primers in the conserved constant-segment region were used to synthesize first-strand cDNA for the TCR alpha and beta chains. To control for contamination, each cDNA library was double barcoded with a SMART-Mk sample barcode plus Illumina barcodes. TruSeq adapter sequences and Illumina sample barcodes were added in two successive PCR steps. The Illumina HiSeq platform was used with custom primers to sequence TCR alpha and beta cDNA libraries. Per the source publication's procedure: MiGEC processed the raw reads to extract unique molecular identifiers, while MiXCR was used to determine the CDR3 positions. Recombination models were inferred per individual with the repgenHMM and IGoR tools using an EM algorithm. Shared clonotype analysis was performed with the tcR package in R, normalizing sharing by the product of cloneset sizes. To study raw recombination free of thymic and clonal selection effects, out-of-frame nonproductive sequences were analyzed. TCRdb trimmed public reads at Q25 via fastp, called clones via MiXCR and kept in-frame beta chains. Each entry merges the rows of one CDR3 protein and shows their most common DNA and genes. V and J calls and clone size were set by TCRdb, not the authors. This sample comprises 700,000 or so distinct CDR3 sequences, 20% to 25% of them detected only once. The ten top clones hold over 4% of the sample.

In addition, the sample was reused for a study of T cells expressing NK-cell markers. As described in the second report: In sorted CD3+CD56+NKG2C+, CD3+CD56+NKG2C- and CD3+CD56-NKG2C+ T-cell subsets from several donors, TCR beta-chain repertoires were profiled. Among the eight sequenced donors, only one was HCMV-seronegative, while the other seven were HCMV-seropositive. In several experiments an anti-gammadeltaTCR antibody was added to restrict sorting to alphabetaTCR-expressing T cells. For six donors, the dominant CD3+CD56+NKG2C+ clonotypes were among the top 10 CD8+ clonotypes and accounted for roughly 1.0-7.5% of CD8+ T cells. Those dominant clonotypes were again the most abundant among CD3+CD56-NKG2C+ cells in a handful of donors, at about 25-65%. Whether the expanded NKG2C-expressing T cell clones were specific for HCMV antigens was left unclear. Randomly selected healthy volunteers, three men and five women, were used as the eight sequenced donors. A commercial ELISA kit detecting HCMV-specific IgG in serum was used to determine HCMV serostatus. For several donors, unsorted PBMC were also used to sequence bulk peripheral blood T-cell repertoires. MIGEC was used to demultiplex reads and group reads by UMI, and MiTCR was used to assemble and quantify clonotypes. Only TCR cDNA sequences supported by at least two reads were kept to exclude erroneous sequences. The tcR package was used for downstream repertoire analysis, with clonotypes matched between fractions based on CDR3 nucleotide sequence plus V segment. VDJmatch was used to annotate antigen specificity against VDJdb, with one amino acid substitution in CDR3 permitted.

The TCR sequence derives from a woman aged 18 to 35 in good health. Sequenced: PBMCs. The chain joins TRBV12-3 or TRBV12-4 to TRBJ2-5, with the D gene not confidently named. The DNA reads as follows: TGTGCCAGCAGTTTCCGGGCCCAAGAGACCCAGTACTTC. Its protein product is CASSFRAQETQYF.